A single T cell receptor (beta chain) is shown here with its context. In its sample, this clone was seen a few times. This receptor's antigen is unknown. No quality values exist for individual bases; no much larger clone is one base distant. These data are taken from a study of beta chain features in type 1 diabetes (dated by TCRdb to the late 2010s). Concerning the study at large: Mean age, gender distribution, total cell number and subset yield did not differ between patients and healthy donors. A total of some 100,000,000 sorted cells were examined across all samples, and a strong correlation was observed between cell number per subset and RNA yield. In the study, recently diagnosed type 1 diabetes patients and matched healthy donors were compared on the TCRB repertoires of their sorted circulating CD4+ T cell subsets. Whereas all 28 donors provided naive and central memory subsets, regulatory and stem cell-like memory subsets were isolated from just 8 patients and roughly 8 healthy donors.

The entire amount of isolated RNA was reverse transcribed using the High Capacity cDNA Reverse Transcription Kit, so the sequenced TCRB transcripts were expressed ones. Deep immunoSEQ sequencing was performed on naive, central memory and regulatory T cell samples, with an average of approximately 3.9 million total reads per sample. Sorted cells were lysed in RLT buffer, and RNA was extracted using DNase-treated RNeasy Micro or Mini kits according to cell number. To prevent cross-contamination, each cell subset was processed individually, whereas patient and healthy donor samples were processed jointly. TCRB sequences were amplified from cDNA with the immunoSEQ multiplex PCR, producing 87-bp fragments spanning the CDR3 region. Sequencing of the amplicons was performed on the Illumina HiSeq platform. For the original study's pipeline: Synthetic template baselines were used to correct PCR bias computationally, reads within Hamming distance 2 were collapsed, and singletons that could not be merged were discarded. Reads were aligned against IMGT so that V, D and J genes, CDR3 length and insertions or deletions at six rearrangement sites could be assigned. Within each subset, clonotype counts were normalized to sorted cell number, after which true diversity and Gini coefficients were computed with the tcR R package. The overlap coefficient, calculated on TCRB nucleotide sequences, was used to quantify repertoire sharing. TCRdb limited this immuneACCESS table to in-frame rearrangements with V and J called. A share of clones is missing; checked studies link under half to unresolved V genes, and the rest is unexplained. V, J and clone size reflect that table, while D and trimming were determined from the DNA. The sample table holds about 160,000 clones, of which about 10% were seen once. In total, the top ten clones hold 0.7% of the sample.

V loses 2 bases, J loses 10 bases, and the germline ends lie 11 bases apart. From the germline V gene (reference sequence), CDR1 is GTSNPN and CDR2 is SVGIG. The CDR3 spans 11 residues, from the cysteine through the phenylalanine. The kept DNA is CDR3 alone, 33 bases in frame from the first base. The paper's findings and limits, for the study overall: Naive, central memory and regulatory TCRB repertoires appeared to be more alike among patients than among healthy donors. In all four CD4+ subsets, TCRB CDR3 length was moderately but significantly shorter in type 1 diabetes patients. Sequencing cDNA rather than genomic DNA could over-represent highly expressing activated cells, although activation and CD3 levels did not differ between groups. Shorter templates might be favored by PCR, yet because patient and control samples were amplified and corrected together, any such skew would affect both groups equally. At VDJ recombination sites, type 1 diabetes patients had fewer insertions and more deleted nucleotides, which implies abnormalities in thymic rearrangement. Because the HLA sub-analyses included only small numbers of individuals, any influence of HLA type on TCRB rearrangement was left unresolved.

Each donor gave one peripheral blood draw, approximately 110 mL on average, collected into heparinised tubes. A BD FACSAria II and a panel including CD45RO, CCR7, CD25, CD127, CD95 and CD27 were used to sort naive, central memory, regulatory and stem cell-like memory CD4+ T cells. All sorted populations exceeded 98% purity. PBMCs were separated immediately by Lymphoprep density gradient centrifugation and were stained directly, without being cultured. So that batch effects would be minimized, each experiment stained and sorted samples in pairs, pairing one healthy donor with one patient. Sequenced input: central memory CD4+ T cells from blood. The sequence was collected from a woman younger than 45 with type 1 diabetes. Recombination linked TRBV30 to TRBJ1-1; the D gene assignment is ambiguous. The CDR3 here reads CAWSLQPGAFF. Read as DNA, the sequence is TGTGCCTGGAGTCTACAGCCTGGAGCTTTCTTT.